This T cell receptor beta chain was recovered during a study of vaccination effects on CD4 cells after COVID-19. On the study more broadly: The cohort was immunized with two doses of either the BNT162b2 or mRNA-1273 vaccine. Overall study results and limits: After vaccination, at late timepoints, clones induced by infection and by vaccine contracted markedly. Healthy vaccinees' vaccine-induced clones included only 1 of 255 that recognized common cold coronaviruses.

Only in-frame clones appear in the TCRdb table, and some are missing; sequencing was by immunoSEQ multiplex PCR. Found here are about 68,000 clones, 75% to 90% of them singletons; the top ten hold approximately 12%. The ends lost 8 bases at V and 5 bases at J; junction bases unmatched: 13. Germline CDR1 reads LNHDA; CDR2 reads SQIVND (reference sequence). The length of the CDR3 is 16 residues. Comment on this clone: Its cognate antigen is unknown.

Peptide-pool stimulation followed by sequencing identified expanded antigen-specific CD4+ clonotypes in the ViraFEST assay. At the end of around eleven days of culture, CD4+ T cells were isolated. The study found no prior SARS-CoV-2 infection in the vaccine recipients, who tested negative for nucleocapsid antibodies. This clonotype was obtained from a human donor who received a COVID-19 vaccine. The V call is TRBV19, the J call TRBJ1-5; 9 bases fit TRBD1. This sample comprised CD4+ T cells from PBMCs cultured with SARS-CoV-2 spike peptides, obtained before COVID-19 vaccination. This CDR3 is CASFLGQGVSHQPQHF. The CDR3 DNA reads as TGTGCCAGTTTTTTGGGACAGGGAGTCTCCCATCAGCCCCAGCATTTT.